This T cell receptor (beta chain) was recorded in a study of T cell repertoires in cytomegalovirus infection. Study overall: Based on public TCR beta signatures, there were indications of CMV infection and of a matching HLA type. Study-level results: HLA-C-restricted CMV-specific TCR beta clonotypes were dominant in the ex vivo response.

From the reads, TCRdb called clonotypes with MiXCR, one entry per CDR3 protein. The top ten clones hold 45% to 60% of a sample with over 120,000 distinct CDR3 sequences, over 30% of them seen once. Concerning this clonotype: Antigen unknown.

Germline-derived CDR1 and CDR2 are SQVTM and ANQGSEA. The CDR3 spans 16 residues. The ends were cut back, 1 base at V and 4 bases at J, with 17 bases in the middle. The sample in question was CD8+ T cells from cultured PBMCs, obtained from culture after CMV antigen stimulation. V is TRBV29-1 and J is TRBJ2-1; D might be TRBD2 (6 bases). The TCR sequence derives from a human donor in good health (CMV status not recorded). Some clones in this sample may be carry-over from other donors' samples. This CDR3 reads CSVEGIGTGVYNEQFF. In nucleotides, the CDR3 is TGCAGCGTTGAAGGGATCGGGACGGGAGTGTACAATGAGCAGTTCTTC.